This T cell receptor (beta chain) was retrieved from a study of blood T cell repertoires in COVID-19. Whole-study context: Samples taken during acute and convalescent COVID-19 were collected in the United States, Italy and Spain. PBMCs, B-cell-depleted T cells, or T cells were the source of the cDNA or gDNA that made up the material.

As processed by the authors: Amplified reference gene primers provided the basis for estimating nucleated cell counts. TCRdb's copy holds only in-frame clones and misses some; the assay was immunoSEQ multiplex PCR. For V, J and clone size, that table is used; D and trimming come from the DNA. The sample consists of fewer than 300,000 clones, less than 85% of them appearing once. With 4 bases clipped from V and 5 bases from J, the junction kept 1 base outside the gene matches. This CDR3 spans 14 amino acids. Germline assignment: CDR1 SGHTA and CDR2 FQGTGA. This clone was seen once. The chain joins TRBV7-3 to TRBJ2-2; 10 positions match TRBD1. Sequenced: peripheral blood. The sequence came from a woman between 18 and 29 years old with acute or convalescent COVID-19. Here the CDR3 reads CASSWTGGTGELFF. The CDR3, as DNA: TGTGCCAGCAGCTGGACAGGGGGGACCGGGGAGCTGTTTTTT.